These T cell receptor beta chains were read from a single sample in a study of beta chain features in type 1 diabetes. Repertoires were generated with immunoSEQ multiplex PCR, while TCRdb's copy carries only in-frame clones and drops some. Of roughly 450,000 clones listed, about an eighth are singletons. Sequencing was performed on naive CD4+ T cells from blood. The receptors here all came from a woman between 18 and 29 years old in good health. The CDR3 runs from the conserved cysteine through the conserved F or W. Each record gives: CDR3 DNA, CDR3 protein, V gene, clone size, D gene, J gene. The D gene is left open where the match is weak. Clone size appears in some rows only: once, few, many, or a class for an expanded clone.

TGCGCCAGCAGACCAAGGGACAGCATTACGTGGGGGTACTTC	CASRPRDSITWGYF	TRBV23-1	.	TRBD1	TRBJ2-7
TGCAGCGTTGAACATAGACAGCGCGCCGGGGAGCTGTTTTTT	CSVEHRQRAGELFF	TRBV29-1	.	.	TRBJ2-2
TGTGCCAGCAGCACCCGGACAGGGCGAGAGACCCAGTACTTC	CASSTRTGRETQYF	TRBV7-2	.	TRBD1	TRBJ2-5
TGTGCCAGCGGATTGGTCTACGAGCAGTACTTC	CASGLVYEQYF	TRBV11-3	.	.	TRBJ2-7
TGTGCCAGCAGCTCAGGGGGCCCCACTTACAATGAGCAGTTCTTC	CASSSGGPTYNEQFF	TRBV7-2	few	TRBD1	TRBJ2-1
TGTGCCAGCTCCGGGGATTTGGAGACCCAGTACTTC	CASSGDLETQYF	TRBV18	few	.	TRBJ2-5
TGTGCCAGCAACCCTCTGTTCGGTCAGCCCCAGCATTTT	CASNPLFGQPQHF	TRBV2	few	.	TRBJ1-5
TGTGCCAGCAGCTTTTCCAGCGGGAGGGACGAGCAGTACTTC	CASSFSSGRDEQYF	TRBV5-4	few	TRBD2	TRBJ2-7
TGTGCCAGCAGTGCTCAGAATGAAAAACTGTTTTTT	CASSAQNEKLFF	TRBV2	few	.	TRBJ1-4
TGTGCCACCAGCACCTTCCGGGACAGTCGGAGTGGCTACACCTTC	CATSTFRDSRSGYTF	TRBV15	.	TRBD1	TRBJ1-2
TGTGCCAGCATGTGGCGGGACAGAATCACAGATACGCAGTATTTT	CASMWRDRITDTQYF	TRBV19	few	.	TRBJ2-3
TGCGCCAGCAGCCAAGGGGGTTATCAGCCCCAGCATTTT	CASSQGGYQPQHF	TRBV4-3	.	.	TRBJ1-5
TGTGCCAGTAGTATCGGGGCCAGCTACTCCTACAATGAGCAGTTCTTC	CASSIGASYSYNEQFF	TRBV19	few	.	TRBJ2-1
TGCGCCAGCAGCTTGTTACTAGCAGGGGAGCAGTACTTC	CASSLLLAGEQYF	TRBV5-1	few	.	TRBJ2-7
TGTGCCAGCAGTCCTAGGACTAGCGGGAGTGAAGGATCCTACGAGCAGTACTTC	CASSPRTSGSEGSYEQYF	TRBV4-2	.	TRBD2	TRBJ2-7
TGTGCCAGCTCACCCGCAGCTGGGGGAGGGACTGAAGCTTTCTTT	CASSPAAGGGTEAFF	TRBV18	.	.	TRBJ1-1
TGTGCCAGCAGCGTAGATTCCGGGACAGGTTTTGAAAAACTGTTTTTT	CASSVDSGTGFEKLFF	TRBV9	few	TRBD1	TRBJ1-4
TGTGCCAGCACCCAGGGATATGGCAATCAGCCCCAGCATTTT	CASTQGYGNQPQHF	TRBV6-6	.	.	TRBJ1-5
TGCGCCAGCAAGAAACCGGGCCTCGGGGAGCTGTTTTTT	CASKKPGLGELFF	TRBV4-1	.	.	TRBJ2-2
TGTGCCAGCAGCCCGGACCTGAATCAGCCCCAGCATTTT	CASSPDLNQPQHF	TRBV14	few	.	TRBJ1-5
TGTGCCTGGCAGGACCGTAGAAACACCATATATTTT	CAWQDRRNTIYF	TRBV30	few	.	TRBJ1-3
TGCAGCGTTGAAGGAGGAGGGCATCAAGAGACCCAGTACTTC	CSVEGGGHQETQYF	TRBV29-1	few	.	TRBJ2-5
TGTGCCAGCTCACCCGGCCAGAACACTGAAGCTTTCTTT	CASSPGQNTEAFF	TRBV18	.	.	TRBJ1-1
TGTGCCTCCAACGGGGGTGGCTACAATGAGCAGTTCTTC	CASNGGGYNEQFF	TRBV28	.	.	TRBJ2-1
TGCGCCAGCAGCCGATACGGAGGACTAGCGGGAGGAGGGGAGACCCAGTACTTC	CASSRYGGLAGGGETQYF	TRBV4-3	.	TRBD2	TRBJ2-5